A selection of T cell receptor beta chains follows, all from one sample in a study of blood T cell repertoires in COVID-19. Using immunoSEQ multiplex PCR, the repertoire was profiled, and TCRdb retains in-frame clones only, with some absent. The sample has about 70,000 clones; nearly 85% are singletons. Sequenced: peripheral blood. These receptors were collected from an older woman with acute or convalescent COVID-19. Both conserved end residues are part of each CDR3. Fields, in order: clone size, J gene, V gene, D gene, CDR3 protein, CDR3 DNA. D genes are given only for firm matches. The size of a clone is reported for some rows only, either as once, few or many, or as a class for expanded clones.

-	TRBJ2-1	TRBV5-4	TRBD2	CASSLGAGGFYNEQFF	TGTGCCAGCAGCTTGGGGGCGGGAGGATTCTACAATGAGCAGTTCTTC
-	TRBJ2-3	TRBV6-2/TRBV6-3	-	CASSLQGYGTDTQYF	TGTGCCAGCAGTTTACAGGGTTACGGCACAGATACGCAGTATTTT
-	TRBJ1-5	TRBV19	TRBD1	CASSDRVSQPQHF	TGTGCCAGTAGCGACAGGGTGAGTCAGCCCCAGCATTTT
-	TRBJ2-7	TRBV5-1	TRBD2	CASSPESGGLEQYF	TGCGCCAGCAGCCCTGAGAGCGGGGGGCTCGAGCAGTACTTC
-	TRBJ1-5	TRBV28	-	CASSRTGLGNQPQHF	TGTGCCAGCAGCCGAACAGGGCTAGGCAATCAGCCCCAGCATTTT
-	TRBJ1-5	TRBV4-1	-	CASSPTDYSNQPQHF	TGCGCCAGCAGCCCGACAGATTATAGCAATCAGCCCCAGCATTTT
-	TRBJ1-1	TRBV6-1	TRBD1	CASSETGGISEAFF	TGTGCCAGCAGTGAAACAGGGGGGATCAGTGAAGCTTTCTTT
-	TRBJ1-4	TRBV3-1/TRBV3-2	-	CASSQRAVRQGSQELFF	TGTGCCAGCAGCCAACGGGCTGTTAGGCAGGGATCGCAGGAACTGTTTTTT
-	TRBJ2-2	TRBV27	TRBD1	CASNKDRENTGELFF	TGTGCCAGCAACAAAGACAGGGAGAACACCGGGGAGCTGTTTTTT
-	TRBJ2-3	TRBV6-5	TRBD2	CASSTLAGGADTQYF	TGTGCCAGCAGTACCCTAGCGGGGGGCGCAGATACGCAGTATTTT
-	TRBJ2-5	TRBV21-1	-	CASSKALEGVGETQYF	TGTGCCAGCAGCAAAGCGCTTGAGGGGGTGGGAGAGACCCAGTACTTC
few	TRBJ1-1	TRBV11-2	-	CASSLAWPPGGNTEAFF	TGTGCCAGCAGCTTAGCCTGGCCCCCCGGGGGGAACACTGAAGCTTTCTTT
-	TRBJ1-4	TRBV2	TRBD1	CASSRTGGPNEKLFF	TGTGCCAGCAGTAGGACAGGGGGTCCTAATGAAAAACTGTTTTTT
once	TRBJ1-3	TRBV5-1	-	CASSLEGGSSGNTIYF	TGCGCCAGCAGCTTGGAAGGAGGGAGCTCTGGAAACACCATATATTTT
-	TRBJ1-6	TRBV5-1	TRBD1	CASSHSRDSYNSPLHF	TGCGCCAGCAGCCATAGCCGGGACAGTTATAATTCACCCCTCCACTTT
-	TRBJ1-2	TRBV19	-	CASAPGGPIGYGYTF	TGTGCCAGCGCACCGGGGGGCCCCATAGGATATGGCTACACCTTC
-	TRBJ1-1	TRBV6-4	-	CASSPTGNTEAFF	TGTGCCAGCAGTCCAACAGGAAACACTGAAGCTTTCTTT
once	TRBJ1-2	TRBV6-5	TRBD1	CASTATGPGGYTF	TGTGCCAGCACCGCGACAGGGCCCGGCGGCTACACCTTC
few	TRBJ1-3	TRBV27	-	CASSLSGASGNTIYF	TGTGCCAGCAGTTTATCGGGGGCGTCTGGAAACACCATATATTTT
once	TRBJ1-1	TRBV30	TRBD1	CAWIQGAGITEAFF	TGTGCCTGGATTCAGGGGGCCGGAATCACTGAAGCTTTCTTT
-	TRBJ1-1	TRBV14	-	CASSRGLELVTNTEAFF	TGTGCCAGCAGCCGGGGACTCGAACTTGTTACGAACACTGAAGCTTTCTTT
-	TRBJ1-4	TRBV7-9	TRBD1	CASSLAGGQRNEKLFF	TGTGCCAGCAGCTTAGCGGGGGGACAGCGAAATGAAAAACTGTTTTTT
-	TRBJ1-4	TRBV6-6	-	CASSPRDTRGDEKLFF	TGTGCCAGCAGCCCTCGGGACACAAGAGGTGATGAAAAACTGTTTTTT